The clone carrying this TCR beta chain was seen at least ten times. RNA transcripts served as the template for amplifying TCR beta CDR3 regions. The primer set for the first-round RT-PCR of the TCR CDR3 was HTBI. TCRdb re-analysed the multiplex PCR reads in MiXCR, keeping a single row per CDR3 protein. The data contain fewer than 550,000 distinct CDR3 sequences, 15% to 17% of them seen just once; the ten biggest clones take up 13% to 15%. This sample stems from a study of T cells in Graves' hyperthyroidism and ophthalmopathy. Trimming at V came to 6 bases and at J to 7 bases, leaving 7 bases not matched to a gene. This CDR3 comprises 15 residues. Germline V gives CDR1 MDHEN, CDR2 SYDVKM. Reasons for excluding patients were uncontrolled infection, other autoimmune disease, pregnancy or lactation. Diagnoses used clinical symptoms, serum thyroxine and TRAb, thyroid ultrasound and orbital computed tomography. PBMCs stemmed from under 11 ml fresh peripheral blood.

The clonotype comes from a woman younger than 30 with Graves' hyperthyroidism. The V call is TRBV28, the J call TRBJ1-6; 9 positions agree with TRBD1. What was sequenced was blood. The CDR3 nucleotides read TGTGCCAGCAGCCCGGCCGGGACAGGGAATTCACCCCTCCACTTT. Translation gives CASSPAGTGNSPLHF.